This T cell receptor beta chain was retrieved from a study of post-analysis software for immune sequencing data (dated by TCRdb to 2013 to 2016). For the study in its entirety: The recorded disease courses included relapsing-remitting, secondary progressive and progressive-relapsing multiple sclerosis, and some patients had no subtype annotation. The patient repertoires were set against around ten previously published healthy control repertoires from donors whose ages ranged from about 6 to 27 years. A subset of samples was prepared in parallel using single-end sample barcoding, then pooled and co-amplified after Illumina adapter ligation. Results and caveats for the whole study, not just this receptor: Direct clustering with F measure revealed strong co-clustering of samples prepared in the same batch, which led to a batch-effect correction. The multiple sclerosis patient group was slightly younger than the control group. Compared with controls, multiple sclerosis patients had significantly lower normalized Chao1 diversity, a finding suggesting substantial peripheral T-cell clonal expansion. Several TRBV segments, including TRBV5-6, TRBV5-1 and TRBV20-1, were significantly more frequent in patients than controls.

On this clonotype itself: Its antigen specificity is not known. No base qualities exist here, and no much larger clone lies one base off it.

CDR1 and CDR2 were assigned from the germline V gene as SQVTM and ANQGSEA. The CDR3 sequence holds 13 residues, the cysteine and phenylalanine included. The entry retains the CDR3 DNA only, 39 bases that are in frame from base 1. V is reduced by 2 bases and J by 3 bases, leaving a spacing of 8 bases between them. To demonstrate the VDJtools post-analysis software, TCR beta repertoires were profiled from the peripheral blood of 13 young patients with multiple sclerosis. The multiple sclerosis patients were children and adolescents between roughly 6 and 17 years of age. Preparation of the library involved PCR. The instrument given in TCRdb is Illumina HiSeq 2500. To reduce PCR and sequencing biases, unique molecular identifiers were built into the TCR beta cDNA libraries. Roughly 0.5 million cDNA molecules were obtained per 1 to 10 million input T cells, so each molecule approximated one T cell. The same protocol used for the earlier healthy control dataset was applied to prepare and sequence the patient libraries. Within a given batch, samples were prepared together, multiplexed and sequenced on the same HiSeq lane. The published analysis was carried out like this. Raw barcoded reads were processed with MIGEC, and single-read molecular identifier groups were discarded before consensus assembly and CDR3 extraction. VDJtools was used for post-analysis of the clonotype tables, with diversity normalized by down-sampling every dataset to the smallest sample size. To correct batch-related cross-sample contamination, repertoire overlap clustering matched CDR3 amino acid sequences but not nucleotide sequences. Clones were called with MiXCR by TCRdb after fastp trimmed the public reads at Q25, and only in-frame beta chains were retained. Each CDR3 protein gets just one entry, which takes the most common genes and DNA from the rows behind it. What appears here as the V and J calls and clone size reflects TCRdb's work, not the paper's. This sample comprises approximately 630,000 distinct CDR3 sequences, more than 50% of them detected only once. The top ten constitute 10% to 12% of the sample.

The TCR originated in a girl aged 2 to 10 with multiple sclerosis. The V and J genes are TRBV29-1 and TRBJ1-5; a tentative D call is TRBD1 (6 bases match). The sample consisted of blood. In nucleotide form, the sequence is TGCAGCGTTGAACAGGGGACCAATCAGCCCCAGCATTTT. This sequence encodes CSVEQGTNQPQHF.